One sample yielded the 22 T cell receptor beta chains listed below, sequenced in a study of blood T cell repertoires in COVID-19. Clones were read by immunoSEQ multiplex PCR, and TCRdb kept only the in-frame ones, dropping some. Of about 140,000 clones listed, about four fifths are singletons. Sample: peripheral blood. The receptors derive from a human donor in a cohort sampled during active COVID-19.

The chain recombines TRBV10-3 with TRBJ1-2, with 7 bases lining up with TRBD1. Germline loops: CDR1 ENHRY, CDR2 SYGVKD. The CDR3 runs 12 residues. Trimming cost V 7 bases and J 14 bases; bases outside gene matches: 13. The CDR3 DNA reads TGTGCCATCACCCGGACAGGAACGGAATTGACCTTC. Amino acids: CAITRTGTELTF.

The rearrangement links TRBV6-2 or TRBV6-3 to TRBJ2-2; 9 bases map to TRBD2. Germline CDR1 is MNHEY and CDR2 is SVGEGT. After removal of 0 bases from V and 0 bases from J, the junction contained 11 bases not matched to a gene. The CDR3 length is 20 residues. The CDR3 is CASSYSRVAGAIPNTGELFF. The CDR3 DNA reads TGTGCCAGCAGTTACTCTAGGGTAGCGGGAGCAATACCGAACACCGGGGAGCTGTTTTTT.

The chain employs TRBV6-2 or TRBV6-3 and TRBJ2-5; 7 bases line up with TRBD2. The CDR3 length is 16 residues. CDR1 and CDR2 (germline): MNHEY, SVGEGT. Trimming cost V 4 bases and J 1 base; bases outside gene matches: 9. CDR3 bases: TGTGCCAGCAGTTCAGGACTAGGGGCGATCCAAGAGACCCAGTACTTC. Protein: CASSSGLGAIQETQYF.

Concerning this clone: The CDR3 ends on some other residue instead of the conserved phenylalanine or tryptophan, so this is likely a read error. The DNA is omitted, as the CDR3 cannot be located on it reliably, and the CDR3 follows TCRdb's listing. V and J are TRBV27 and TRBJ1-4; TRBD1, the D gene given by the table, was not confirmed from the DNA. The CDR3 comprises 20 residues, both ends counted. Germline V gene sequence: CDR1 MNHEY, CDR2 SMNVEV (reference sequence). CDR3 protein: CASPRTGGINEKLFFGSERV.

The chain uses TRBV2 and TRBJ1-2; TRBD1 matches at 7 bases. CDR3 length: 15 amino acids. In germline, CDR1 is SNHLY, CDR2 FYNNEI. V was pared by 6 bases and J by 8 bases, with 15 bases of the junction left unmatched. This CDR3 reads CASRDTGASSRGYTF. The CDR3 DNA reads TGTGCCAGCAGGGACACAGGGGCATCATCTCGCGGCTACACCTTC.

This clone was picked up one time. The V gene is TRBV5-1, the J gene TRBJ1-6; 10 bases map to TRBD1. Trimming cost V 3 bases and J 10 bases; bases outside gene matches: 10. Germline-derived CDR1 and CDR2 are SGHRS and YFSETQ. This CDR3 is built from 16 residues. CDR3 DNA sequence: TGCGCCAGCAGCTCCCAGGGGACAGGGGAGGCCTCACCCCTCCACTTT. Amino acid sequence: CASSSQGTGEASPLHF.

V gene TRBV6-5 combines with J gene TRBJ2-1; D is perhaps TRBD1 (6 bases). CDR3 length: 11 amino acids. Germline V gene data show CDR1 as MNHEY and CDR2 as SVGAGI. Trimming pared 6 bases from V and 9 bases from J, leaving 9 bases between. CDR3 DNA sequence: TGTGCCAGCAGCCGAGGGGGTGAGCAGTTCTTC. Amino acids: CASSRGGEQFF.

The rearrangement uses TRBV7-3 and TRBJ2-2; TRBD2 might be the D (6 bases). Germline values: CDR1 SGHTA, CDR2 FQGTGA. CDR3 length: 15 amino acids. Trimming stripped 3 bases from V and 3 bases from J, with 11 bases between. As DNA, the CDR3 is TGTGCCAGCAGCTTGGGGACTGGATACACCGGGGAGCTGTTTTTT. Its translation is CASSLGTGYTGELFF.

This chain connects TRBV3-1 (or the pseudogene TRBV3-2) to TRBJ2-6; a weak D match, TRBD1 (5 bases). This CDR3 contains 17 residues. CDR1 is LGHDT and CDR2 is YNNKEL in the germline V gene (reference sequence). Between the trimmed V and J ends, which lost 1 base and 0 bases, there was a span of 10 bases. CDR3 sequence (DNA): TGTGCCAGCAGCCAAGGGGGCTCGTACTCTGGGGCCAACGTCCTGACTTTC. Translated: CASSQGGSYSGANVLTF.

CDR3 residues: CASSLAPPGERGPHEQYF. CDR3 DNA: TGTGCCAGCAGCTTAGCCCCCCCCGGTGAGCGGGGGCCCCACGAGCAGTACTTC. This chain uses TRBV7-2 with TRBJ2-7, with 8 bases matching TRBD2. The germline CDR1 and CDR2 sequences are SGHTA and FQGNSA. The CDR3 is made up of 18 amino acids. V dropped 0 bases and J dropped 5; count of bases not matched to a gene: 15. Full variable domain (outside the CDR3, taken from reference TRBV7-2 and TRBJ2-7): GAGVSQSPSNKVTEKGKDVELRCDPISGHTALYWYRQSLGQGLEFLIYFQGNSAPDKSGLPSDRFSAERTGGSVSTLTIQRTQQEDSAVYLCASSLAPPGERGPHEQYFGPGTRLTVT.

The J gene is TRBJ2-1, the V gene TRBV6-6; 8 bases agree with TRBD2. Germline V CDR1 and CDR2: MNHNY, SVGAGI (reference sequence). This CDR3 comprises 15 residues. J lost 0 bases, V lost 9 bases, and 7 bases had no gene match. CDR3 loop: CASQTGTSSYNEQFF. The CDR3 nucleotides are TGTGCCAGTCAAACCGGGACTAGCTCCTACAATGAGCAGTTCTTC.

This chain joins TRBV11-2 and TRBJ2-3; 15 bases are a match to TRBD2. Trimming removed 5 bases from V and 5 bases from J; junction bases left unmatched: 5. The CDR3 length is 16 residues. CDR1 and CDR2 (germline): SGHAT, FQNNGV. Written as DNA, the CDR3 is TGTGCCAGCAGCAGGACTAGCGGGGGGGCGGGAGATACGCAGTATTTT. It codes for CASSRTSGGAGDTQYF.

The chain joins TRBV6-1 to TRBJ2-2, with a possible D match to TRBD2 (6 bases). Trimming removed 2 bases at V and 6 bases at J, with 19 bases between. CDR3 length: 17 amino acids. The germline CDR1 and CDR2 sequences are MNHNS and SASEGT. CDR3 loop: CASSEWRGGAHPGELFF. The CDR3, as DNA: TGTGCCAGCAGTGAATGGAGGGGCGGTGCTCATCCCGGGGAGCTGTTTTTT.

This clone occurred a few times. This chain uses TRBV6-5 with TRBJ1-1; no definite D call. The germline V gene has CDR1 MNHEY and CDR2 SVGAGI. Trimming left V 7 bases short and J 8 bases short, with 20 bases between. This CDR3 comprises 14 residues. The CDR3 loop reads CASNPNMLNKEAFF. The CDR3, as DNA: TGTGCCAGCAACCCGAACATGTTAAATAAGGAAGCTTTCTTT.

The chain joins TRBV19 to TRBJ1-2; 12 bases fit TRBD1. The V segment lost 3 bases and the J segment 6 bases; nucleotides outside the gene matches: 11. The CDR3 has 17 amino acids. Germline CDR1 reads LNHDA; CDR2 reads SQIVND (reference sequence). The CDR3 DNA follows: TGTGCCAGTAGTATGGGGACAGGGGGCTCCTTAACTAATGGCTACACCTTC. Translating gives CASSMGTGGSLTNGYTF.

The chain is built from TRBV11-2 and TRBJ2-7; 8 positions agree with TRBD1. Trimming removed 5 bases from V and 6 bases from J; junction bases left unmatched: 12. The germline gives CDR1 SGHAT, CDR2 FQNNGV. The CDR3 has 15 residues. The CDR3 reads CASSLRGQGLFEQYF. In DNA form, the CDR3 reads TGTGCCAGCAGCCTCCGAGGACAGGGACTCTTCGAGCAGTACTTC.

The chain carries TRBV7-2 and TRBJ1-2; the match to TRBD1 covers 8 bases. The CDR3 has 12 residues. Germline trimming cut 3 bases from V and 12 bases from J; bases unmatched to any gene: 6. The germline V gene encodes CDR1 SGHTA and CDR2 FQGNSA. CDR3 bases: TGTGCCAGCAGCTTGGGGACAGGCCTCCACACCTTC. Translation gives CASSLGTGLHTF. The full variable domain, rest sourced from reference TRBV7-2 and TRBJ1-2, is GAGVSQSPSNKVTEKGKDVELRCDPISGHTALYWYRQSLGQGLEFLIYFQGNSAPDKSGLPSDRFSAERTGGSVSTLTIQRTQQEDSAVYLCASSLGTGLHTFGSGTRLTVV.

The chain uses TRBV6-2 or TRBV6-3 and TRBJ1-2; tentative D call: TRBD1 (6 bases). CDR1 is MNHEY and CDR2 is SVGEGT in the germline V gene. V was cut by 7 bases and J by 3 bases, with 15 bases left in between. The CDR3 length is 14 residues. DNA of the CDR3: TGTGCCAGCACCCCAGGACAGCTTGACTATGGCTACACCTTC. The encoded protein is CASTPGQLDYGYTF.

The chain employs TRBV19 and TRBJ2-2; 11 positions agree with TRBD1. Per the germline V gene, CDR1 is LNHDA and CDR2 is SQIVND (reference sequence). Trimming took 3 bases from V and 1 from J; bases not matched to a gene: 1. The CDR3 runs to 16 residues. The CDR3 sequence: CASSIGTGGNTGELFF. DNA for the CDR3: TGTGCCAGTAGTATCGGGACAGGGGGGAACACCGGGGAGCTGTTTTTT. The complete variable domain, with remaining parts taken from reference TRBV19 and TRBJ2-2, reads DGGITQSPKYLFRKEGQNVTLSCEQNLNHDAMYWYRQDPGQGLRLIYYSQIVNDFQKGDIAEGYSVSREKKESFPLTVTSAQKNPTAFYLCASSIGTGGNTGELFFGEGSRLTVL.

This chain joins TRBV28 and TRBJ1-4; 12 bases align to TRBD1. V trimming: 4 bases; J trimming: 8 bases; junction bases outside the gene matches: 11. Per germline, CDR1 MDHEN and CDR2 SYDVKM. The CDR3 length is 17 residues. CDR3 residues: CASSSPRDRGPREKLFF. The CDR3 DNA reads TGTGCCAGCAGTTCGCCCCGGGACAGGGGGCCGCGAGAAAAACTGTTTTTT.

This chain joins TRBV4-2 and TRBJ1-1, with D possibly matching TRBD1 (5 bases). CDR3 length: 18 amino acids. Trimming removed 2 bases at V and 1 base at J, with 20 bases between. CDR1 is LGHNA, CDR2 YNFKEQ, per germline. In DNA form, the CDR3 reads TGTGCCAGCAGCCAACTCATCTCCGGGGGACTCCAGAACACTGAAGCTTTCTTT. Translating it yields CASSQLISGGLQNTEAFF.

The chain carries TRBV27 and TRBJ2-1; TRBD1 matches at 7 bases. The V and J ends lost 5 bases and 5 bases, in that order; junction bases with no gene match: 9. The length of the CDR3 is 15 residues. Germline V gene lookup returns CDR1 MNHEY and CDR2 SMNVEV (reference sequence). The CDR3 sequence is CASSRGGLADNEQFF. CDR3 nucleotides: TGTGCCAGCAGTAGAGGGGGCCTAGCCGACAATGAGCAGTTCTTC.